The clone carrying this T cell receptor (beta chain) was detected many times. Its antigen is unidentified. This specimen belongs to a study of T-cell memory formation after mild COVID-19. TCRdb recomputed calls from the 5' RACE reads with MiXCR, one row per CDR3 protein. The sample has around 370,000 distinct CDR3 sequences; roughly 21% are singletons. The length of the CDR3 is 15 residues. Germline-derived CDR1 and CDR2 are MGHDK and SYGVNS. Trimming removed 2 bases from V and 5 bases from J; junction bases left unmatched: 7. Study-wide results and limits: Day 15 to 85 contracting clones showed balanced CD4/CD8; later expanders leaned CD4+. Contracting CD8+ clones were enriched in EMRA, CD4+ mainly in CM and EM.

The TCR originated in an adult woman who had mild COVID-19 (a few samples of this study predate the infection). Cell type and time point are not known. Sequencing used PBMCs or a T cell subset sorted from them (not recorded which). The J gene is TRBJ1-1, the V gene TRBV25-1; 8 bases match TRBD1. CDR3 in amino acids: CASSELRQGKTEAFF. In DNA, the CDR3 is TGTGCCAGCAGTGAACTCCGACAGGGGAAGACTGAAGCTTTCTTT. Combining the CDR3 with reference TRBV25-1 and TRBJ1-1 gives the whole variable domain EADIYQTPRYLVIGTGKKITLECSQTMGHDKMYWYQQDPGMELHLIHYSYGVNSTEKGDLSSESTVSRIRTEHFPLTLESARPSHTSQYLCASSELRQGKTEAFFGQGTRLTVV.